This T cell receptor (beta chain) was sequenced in a study of beta chain features in type 1 diabetes. The investigators reverse transcribed all of the isolated RNA, so they sequenced expressed TCRB transcripts. Some clones are missing from TCRdb's copy, which holds only in-frame ones; the method was immunoSEQ multiplex PCR. The sample has hundreds of thousands of clones; more than 9.5% are singletons. The CDR3 contains 15 residues. Trimming pared 1 base from V and 0 bases from J, leaving 6 bases between. The V gene's germline CDR1 is LNHDA and CDR2 SQIVND (reference sequence). This clone has just a few counts.

Specimen: naive CD4+ T cells from blood. V usage is TRBV19 and J usage is TRBJ2-2; D unclear. This receptor was identified in a woman in her 30s in good health. The CDR3 coding sequence is TGTGCCAGTAGTATAGCGGTCGCGAACACCGGGGAGCTGTTTTTT. As protein: CASSIAVANTGELFF.